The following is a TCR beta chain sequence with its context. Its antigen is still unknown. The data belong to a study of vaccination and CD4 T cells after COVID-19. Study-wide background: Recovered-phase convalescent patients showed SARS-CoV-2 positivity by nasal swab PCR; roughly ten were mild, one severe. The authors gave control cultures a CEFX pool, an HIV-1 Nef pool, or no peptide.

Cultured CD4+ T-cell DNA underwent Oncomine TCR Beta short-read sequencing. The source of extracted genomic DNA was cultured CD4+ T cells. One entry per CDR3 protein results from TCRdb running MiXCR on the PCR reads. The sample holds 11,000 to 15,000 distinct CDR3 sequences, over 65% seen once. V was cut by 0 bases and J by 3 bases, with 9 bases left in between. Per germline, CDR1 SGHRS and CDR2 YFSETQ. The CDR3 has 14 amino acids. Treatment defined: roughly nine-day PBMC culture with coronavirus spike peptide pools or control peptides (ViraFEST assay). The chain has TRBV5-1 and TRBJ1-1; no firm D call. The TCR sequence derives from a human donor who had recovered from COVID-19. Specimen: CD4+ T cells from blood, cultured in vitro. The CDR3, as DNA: TGCGCCAGCAGCTTGGCCCTAGGGTACACTGAAGCTTTCTTT. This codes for CASSLALGYTEAFF.